This T cell receptor beta chain was captured by sequencing in a study of blood T cell repertoires in COVID-19. Study in general: The study drew acute and convalescent COVID-19 samples from the United States, Italy and Spain. PBMCs, B-cell-depleted T cells, or T cells provided the cDNA or gDNA that made up the material.

As processed by the authors: It was from reference gene primer amplification that nucleated cell counts were estimated. Profiled with immunoSEQ multiplex PCR; TCRdb holds only in-frame clones, not every one. V, J and clone size reflect that table, while D and trimming were determined from the DNA. The sample carries some 270,000 clones, about 80% recorded once. CDR1 SGHTA and CDR2 FQGNSA come from the germline V gene. Between the trimmed V and J ends, which lost 1 base and 8 bases, there was a span of 12 bases. The CDR3 length is 15 residues. Patients at the Seattle site were enrolled during active infection and followed longitudinally.

V usage is TRBV7-2 and J usage is TRBJ1-6; D gene unclear. The source of this sequence is a person aged 70 to 85 with COVID-19, enrolled during active disease. The sequenced sample consisted of peripheral blood. CDR3 sequence reads: CASSLEVRRDSPLHF. The CDR3 DNA reads TGTGCCAGCAGCTTAGAAGTCCGACGGGATTCACCCCTCCACTTT.